Below, one T cell receptor (beta chain) is given with its context. Its antigen is not identified. The record originates from a study of memory CD4+ T cells and cytomegalovirus serostatus. The germline V and J ends were trimmed by 0 bases and 2 bases, with 6 bases remaining between them. This CDR3 has 14 amino acids. Germline loops: CDR1 SGHRS, CDR2 YFSETQ. TCRdb's table, derived via immunoSEQ multiplex PCR, lists solely in-frame clones and lacks some. Here the sample spans tens of thousands of clones, around 80% being singletons. The sort gate was single viable CD3+CD4+CD8-CD45RO+ cells for memory CD4+ T cells. Serum IgG to CMV pp150, pp28, p38 and p52 defined serostatus. Points from the study as a whole: Each of approximately 73 CMV-associated TCRbeta sequences occurred in one to five individuals.

This sequence originates from an adult in good health and CMV-seronegative. The material sequenced was memory CD4+ T cells from blood. This chain uses TRBV5-1 with TRBJ1-3, with D hard to call. The chain's CDR3 is CASSLAGAGNTIYF. In nucleotides, the CDR3 is TGCGCCAGCAGCTTGGCGGGTGCTGGAAACACCATATATTTT.